This T cell receptor beta chain was identified during a study of shared clonotypes between healthy human individuals. Using immunoSEQ multiplex PCR, the repertoire was profiled, and TCRdb retains in-frame clones only, with some absent. Of 650,000 to 700,000 clones listed, roughly 88% are singletons. The germline gives CDR1 MNHEY, CDR2 SMNVEV (reference sequence). Trimming took off 6 bases at V and 0 bases at J, with 9 bases between the two ends. The CDR3 contains 14 residues. The sample was memory CD8+ T cells from PBMCs. Subset meaning: CD45RO+ cells pooled with CCR7-negative TemRA cells. The genes are TRBV27 and TRBJ2-1; no clear D gene. The clonotype was recovered from a young man in good health. Some clones in this sample may be carry-over from other donors' samples. This CDR3 is CASRETYSYNEQFF. The CDR3 coding sequence is TGTGCCAGCAGGGAAACTTACTCCTACAATGAGCAGTTCTTC.